The rows below give T cell receptor beta chains drawn from one sample of a study of T cell changes during pregnancy in multiple sclerosis. The method was immunoSEQ multiplex PCR; TCRdb's version includes in-frame clones alone and lacks a portion of them. The repertoire holds tens of thousands of clones, less than 90% seen once, with around 0.6% in the top ten. Sequenced material: CD4+ T cells from peripheral blood mononuclear cells, taken in the first trimester of pregnancy. The source is a female donor with multiple sclerosis, enrolled in a pregnancy study. Both conserved end residues are part of each CDR3. A D gene is named only where the DNA matches it firmly. Clone size is stated in some rows and not others, as once, few, many or a class when expanded.

cdr3_length: 15
d_call: TRBD2
v_call: TRBV6-1
clone_size: NA
j_call: TRBJ2-7
cdr3_nt: TGTGCCAGCAGTGACGGCGGGAGGGCCCAGGGTGAGCAGTACTTC
cdr3_aa: CASSDGGRAQGEQYF

cdr3_length: 15
d_call: TRBD2
v_call: TRBV9
clone_size: NA
j_call: TRBJ2-1
cdr3_nt: TGTGCCAGCAGCATTCTAGCGGGAGCGCGCAATGAGCAGTTCTTC
cdr3_aa: CASSILAGARNEQFF

cdr3_length: 14
d_call: TRBD1
v_call: TRBV11-2
clone_size: NA
j_call: TRBJ2-1
cdr3_nt: TGTGCCAGCAGCTCCCGGGACAGGGTAAATGAGCAGTTCTTC
cdr3_aa: CASSSRDRVNEQFF

cdr3_length: 17
d_call: TRBD2
v_call: TRBV7-2
clone_size: NA
j_call: TRBJ2-5
cdr3_nt: TGTGCCAGCAGATTACTAGCGGCGCTATCGTTCCAAGAGACCCAGTACTTC
cdr3_aa: CASRLLAALSFQETQYF

cdr3_length: 14
d_call: NA
v_call: TRBV7-6
clone_size: NA
j_call: TRBJ2-2
cdr3_nt: TGTGCCAGCAGCAAGCGGCCCGGGACCGGGGAGCTGTTTTTT
cdr3_aa: CASSKRPGTGELFF

cdr3_length: 13
d_call: NA
v_call: TRBV29-1
clone_size: few
j_call: TRBJ2-1
cdr3_nt: TGCAGCGTTACCGGGACTGTCGGCAATGAGCAGTTCTTC
cdr3_aa: CSVTGTVGNEQFF

cdr3_length: 14
d_call: NA
v_call: TRBV6-1
clone_size: NA
j_call: TRBJ2-1
cdr3_nt: TGTGCCAGCAGTGGTTCCACAGGGCGTAATGAGCAGTTCTTC
cdr3_aa: CASSGSTGRNEQFF

cdr3_length: 13
d_call: TRBD1
v_call: TRBV25-1
clone_size: NA
j_call: TRBJ2-7
cdr3_nt: TGTGCCAGCAGTCCGACAGGGAGCTACGAGCAGTACTTC
cdr3_aa: CASSPTGSYEQYF

cdr3_length: 15
d_call: TRBD2
v_call: TRBV5-4
clone_size: NA
j_call: TRBJ2-1
cdr3_nt: TGTGCCAGCAGCTCCCGACTAGCGGGGGACAATGAGCAGTTCTTC
cdr3_aa: CASSSRLAGDNEQFF

cdr3_length: 14
d_call: NA
v_call: TRBV10-1
clone_size: NA
j_call: TRBJ2-4
cdr3_nt: TGCGCCAGCAGTGACGGAGGAGCCAAAAACATTCAGTACTTC
cdr3_aa: CASSDGGAKNIQYF

cdr3_length: 15
d_call: NA
v_call: TRBV5-1
clone_size: NA
j_call: TRBJ1-5
cdr3_nt: TGCGCCAGCAGCTTGGATGGGGGGGGATTGCAGCCCCAGCATTTT
cdr3_aa: CASSLDGGGLQPQHF

cdr3_length: 15
d_call: NA
v_call: TRBV5-1
clone_size: NA
j_call: TRBJ2-7
cdr3_nt: TGCGCCAGCACCTTGGGGGTCGAGGTCTCCTACGAGCAGTACTTC
cdr3_aa: CASTLGVEVSYEQYF

cdr3_length: 15
d_call: NA
v_call: TRBV6-1
clone_size: NA
j_call: TRBJ2-1
cdr3_nt: TGTGCCAGCAGTGAAGCTCCTTACGGATACAGTGAGCAGTTCTTC
cdr3_aa: CASSEAPYGYSEQFF

cdr3_length: 15
d_call: TRBD2
v_call: TRBV7-6
clone_size: medium-sized
j_call: TRBJ2-7
cdr3_nt: TGTGCCAGCAGCTTATACGCGGGAGGGCCCTCCGAGCAGTACTTC
cdr3_aa: CASSLYAGGPSEQYF

cdr3_length: 14
d_call: NA
v_call: TRBV29-1
clone_size: once
j_call: TRBJ2-3
cdr3_nt: TGCAGCGTTGGACACCGAACCCAAGCAGATACGCAGTATTTT
cdr3_aa: CSVGHRTQADTQYF

cdr3_length: 17
d_call: NA
v_call: TRBV9
clone_size: NA
j_call: TRBJ2-6
cdr3_nt: TGTGCCAGCAGCGTACTGGTGGGGGGATCCGGGGCCAACGTCCTGACTTTC
cdr3_aa: CASSVLVGGSGANVLTF

cdr3_length: 13
d_call: TRBD1
v_call: TRBV6-5
clone_size: NA
j_call: TRBJ1-2
cdr3_nt: TGTGCCAGCAACAGGGGGCTGGGGTATGGCTACACCTTC
cdr3_aa: CASNRGLGYGYTF

cdr3_length: 14
d_call: NA
v_call: TRBV28
clone_size: NA
j_call: TRBJ2-1
cdr3_nt: TGTGCCAGCAGAGTACTGTGGCCAGGCAATGAGCAGTTCTTC
cdr3_aa: CASRVLWPGNEQFF

cdr3_length: 17
d_call: NA
v_call: TRBV7-5
clone_size: once
j_call: TRBJ1-5
cdr3_nt: TGTGTCAGAAGCTCCGGACCTTCCGCAGGGACAGATCAGCCCCAGCATTTT
cdr3_aa: CVRSSGPSAGTDQPQHF

cdr3_length: 13
d_call: TRBD1
v_call: TRBV5-6
clone_size: NA
j_call: TRBJ1-2
cdr3_nt: TGTGCCAGCAGCCCGGAGACAGGGTATGGCTACACCTTC
cdr3_aa: CASSPETGYGYTF

cdr3_length: 15
d_call: TRBD1
v_call: TRBV28
clone_size: NA
j_call: TRBJ1-1
cdr3_nt: TGTGCCAGCAGTTTAGGAGACAGGGTGAGGACTGAAGCTTTCTTT
cdr3_aa: CASSLGDRVRTEAFF

cdr3_length: 17
d_call: TRBD2
v_call: TRBV5-1
clone_size: NA
j_call: TRBJ2-2
cdr3_nt: TGCGCCAGCAGCTTTCGATTGCGGGAGGGCCCGGCTGGGGAGCTGTTTTTT
cdr3_aa: CASSFRLREGPAGELFF

cdr3_length: 14
d_call: NA
v_call: TRBV10-1
clone_size: NA
j_call: TRBJ2-7
cdr3_nt: TGCGCCAGCAGTGAGAGGGGTTACTCCTACGAGCAGTACTTC
cdr3_aa: CASSERGYSYEQYF

cdr3_length: 16
d_call: NA
v_call: TRBV6-6
clone_size: few
j_call: TRBJ2-2
cdr3_nt: TGTGCCAGCAGTTACGACAGGCGGACTAACACCGGGGAGCTGTTTTTT
cdr3_aa: CASSYDRRTNTGELFF

cdr3_length: 15
d_call: NA
v_call: TRBV5-1
clone_size: NA
j_call: TRBJ2-7
cdr3_nt: TGCGCCAGCAGTTCCCGGGGTCGGTCCTCCTACGAGCAGTACTTC
cdr3_aa: CASSSRGRSSYEQYF

cdr3_length: 10
d_call: NA
v_call: TRBV19
clone_size: NA
j_call: TRBJ1-2
cdr3_nt: TGTGCCGTCCTTAACTATGGCTACACCTTC
cdr3_aa: CAVLNYGYTF

cdr3_length: 14
d_call: NA
v_call: TRBV15
clone_size: once
j_call: TRBJ1-5
cdr3_nt: TGTGCCACCAGCAGAGATGGGGGGAACCAGCCCCAGCATTTT
cdr3_aa: CATSRDGGNQPQHF

cdr3_length: 18
d_call: TRBD2
v_call: TRBV28
clone_size: NA
j_call: TRBJ2-4
cdr3_nt: TGTGCCAGCAGTTTCGTCGGGCTAGCGGGAGGAGGGGAAAACATTCAGTACTTC
cdr3_aa: CASSFVGLAGGGENIQYF

cdr3_length: 19
d_call: TRBD1
v_call: TRBV6-1
clone_size: NA
j_call: TRBJ1-3
cdr3_nt: TGTGCCAGCAGTGGAAAGGAGGGACAGGGGCTCCTCTCTGGAAACACCATATATTTT
cdr3_aa: CASSGKEGQGLLSGNTIYF

cdr3_length: 14
d_call: TRBD1
v_call: TRBV30
clone_size: few
j_call: TRBJ1-2
cdr3_nt: TGTGCCTGGAGTGTACAGGGGGCGCCGAGAGGCTACACCTTC
cdr3_aa: CAWSVQGAPRGYTF

cdr3_length: 20
d_call: NA
v_call: TRBV21-1
clone_size: NA
j_call: TRBJ2-1
cdr3_nt: TGTGCCAGCATCCCACCCCGGCAGGGGTTGTCAGAGAGCTCCTACAATGAGCAGTTCTTC
cdr3_aa: CASIPPRQGLSESSYNEQFF

cdr3_length: 16
d_call: NA
v_call: TRBV5-5
clone_size: NA
j_call: TRBJ1-2
cdr3_nt: TGTGCCAGCAGCGACCAGAGCGCTTCTCCTAACTATGGCTACACCTTC
cdr3_aa: CASSDQSASPNYGYTF

cdr3_length: 14
d_call: NA
v_call: TRBV28
clone_size: NA
j_call: TRBJ1-1
cdr3_nt: TGTGCCAGCAGTTTCCCGGGATCGAACACTGAAGCTTTCTTT
cdr3_aa: CASSFPGSNTEAFF

cdr3_length: 14
d_call: NA
v_call: TRBV6-1
clone_size: few
j_call: TRBJ2-1
cdr3_nt: TGTGCCAGCAGCTGGGGAGACGGAAACAATGAGCAGTTCTTC
cdr3_aa: CASSWGDGNNEQFF

cdr3_length: 14
d_call: NA
v_call: TRBV7-8
clone_size: NA
j_call: TRBJ1-2
cdr3_nt: TGTGCCAGCAGCGCTCAGGGTATAGGCTATGGCTACACCTTC
cdr3_aa: CASSAQGIGYGYTF

cdr3_length: 14
d_call: TRBD1
v_call: TRBV5-1
clone_size: NA
j_call: TRBJ1-2
cdr3_nt: TGCGCCAGCAGCTCGGGACAGGCGAACTATGGCTACACCTTC
cdr3_aa: CASSSGQANYGYTF

cdr3_length: 15
d_call: NA
v_call: TRBV5-1
clone_size: NA
j_call: TRBJ2-1
cdr3_nt: TGCGCCAGCAGCTTGGTCCCTGTTTCCTACAATGAGCAGTTCTTC
cdr3_aa: CASSLVPVSYNEQFF

cdr3_length: 16
d_call: TRBD2
v_call: TRBV4-3
clone_size: NA
j_call: TRBJ2-3
cdr3_nt: TGCGCCAGCAGCCAAGCCTCGACTAGCGGCACAGATACGCAGTATTTT
cdr3_aa: CASSQASTSGTDTQYF

cdr3_length: 17
d_call: NA
v_call: TRBV7-2
clone_size: NA
j_call: TRBJ1-5
cdr3_nt: TGTGCCAGCAGCTCCCCGACGGGGAGGGGTGGCAATCAGCCCCAGCATTTT
cdr3_aa: CASSSPTGRGGNQPQHF

cdr3_length: 15
d_call: TRBD2
v_call: TRBV19
clone_size: once
j_call: TRBJ2-7
cdr3_nt: TGTGCCAGTAGCGCTAGCGGAGAGGGGTCCTACGAGCAGTACTTC
cdr3_aa: CASSASGEGSYEQYF

cdr3_length: 16
d_call: NA
v_call: TRBV7-2
clone_size: few
j_call: TRBJ2-2
cdr3_nt: TGTGCCAGCAGCTGGTCTCAGGGGTTGTCCGGCGGGGAGCTGTTTTTT
cdr3_aa: CASSWSQGLSGGELFF

cdr3_length: 18
d_call: TRBD1
v_call: TRBV5-1
clone_size: NA
j_call: TRBJ2-2
cdr3_nt: TGCGCCAGCAGCTTTGAACCACAGGGGGCGCGGGGCACCGGGGAGCTGTTTTTT
cdr3_aa: CASSFEPQGARGTGELFF

cdr3_length: 15
d_call: NA
v_call: TRBV19
clone_size: NA
j_call: TRBJ2-1
cdr3_nt: TGTGCCAGTAGTACTACCGGGAGAGGGTACAATGAGCAGTTCTTC
cdr3_aa: CASSTTGRGYNEQFF

cdr3_length: 16
d_call: NA
v_call: TRBV19
clone_size: NA
j_call: TRBJ1-1
cdr3_nt: TGTGCCAGTAGTATAAGAGGAGGGGCCCGGGGCACTGAAGCTTTCTTT
cdr3_aa: CASSIRGGARGTEAFF

cdr3_length: 15
d_call: NA
v_call: TRBV27
clone_size: NA
j_call: TRBJ2-7
cdr3_nt: TGTGCCAGCAGTTTACGCCCGAAGGGGCTCTACGAGCAGTACTTC
cdr3_aa: CASSLRPKGLYEQYF

cdr3_length: 14
d_call: NA
v_call: TRBV19
clone_size: NA
j_call: TRBJ1-3
cdr3_nt: TGTGCCGCGAGGAGGACAGTTATCGGAACCGCCATATATTTT
cdr3_aa: CAARRTVIGTAIYF

cdr3_length: 14
d_call: TRBD1
v_call: TRBV25-1
clone_size: NA
j_call: TRBJ2-7
cdr3_nt: TGTGCCAGCAGCTTTGGACAGGGCTCCTACGAGCAGTACTTC
cdr3_aa: CASSFGQGSYEQYF

cdr3_length: 13
d_call: NA
v_call: TRBV19
clone_size: once
j_call: TRBJ2-7
cdr3_nt: TGTGCCAGTAGTAGATCAGAGGCCTACGAGCAGTACTTC
cdr3_aa: CASSRSEAYEQYF

cdr3_length: 14
d_call: TRBD1
v_call: TRBV7-9
clone_size: NA
j_call: TRBJ2-7
cdr3_nt: TGTGCCAGCAGCCTTATTGACAGGGCCGTCGAGCAGTACTTC
cdr3_aa: CASSLIDRAVEQYF

cdr3_length: 13
d_call: NA
v_call: TRBV7-8
clone_size: few
j_call: TRBJ2-2
cdr3_nt: TGTGCCAGCAGGCCCCAGGGTTCCGGGGAGCTGTTTTTT
cdr3_aa: CASRPQGSGELFF

cdr3_length: 16
d_call: NA
v_call: TRBV7-2
clone_size: once
j_call: TRBJ2-2
cdr3_nt: TGTGCCAGCAGCTTAGAAGCGCACCTCGGGACCGGGGAGCTGTTTTTT
cdr3_aa: CASSLEAHLGTGELFF

cdr3_length: 14
d_call: NA
v_call: TRBV5-1
clone_size: NA
j_call: TRBJ2-5
cdr3_nt: TGCGCCAGTCACTTCCAGGGGCGCCAAGAGACCCAGTACTTC
cdr3_aa: CASHFQGRQETQYF

cdr3_length: 15
d_call: NA
v_call: TRBV5-1
clone_size: NA
j_call: TRBJ2-3
cdr3_nt: TGCGCCAGCAGCTTGACTAGCAGGGGCACAGATACGCAGTATTTT
cdr3_aa: CASSLTSRGTDTQYF

cdr3_length: 12
d_call: NA
v_call: TRBV27
clone_size: NA
j_call: TRBJ1-5
cdr3_nt: TGTGCCAGCAGTCCTCCCAATCAGCCCCAGCATTTT
cdr3_aa: CASSPPNQPQHF

cdr3_length: 14
d_call: NA
v_call: TRBV19
clone_size: NA
j_call: TRBJ1-4
cdr3_nt: TGTGCCAGTAGTATAGGATATGCGCGGGAAAAACTGTTTTTT
cdr3_aa: CASSIGYAREKLFF

cdr3_length: 14
d_call: NA
v_call: TRBV28
clone_size: NA
j_call: TRBJ1-2
cdr3_nt: TGTGCCAGCAGTTTACTACAGAACCACTATGGCTACACCTTC
cdr3_aa: CASSLLQNHYGYTF

cdr3_length: 16
d_call: TRBD1
v_call: TRBV27
clone_size: NA
j_call: TRBJ1-1
cdr3_nt: TGTGCCAGCAGTTTATTTGCAGGGGGCGTTAACACTGAAGCTTTCTTT
cdr3_aa: CASSLFAGGVNTEAFF

cdr3_length: 12
d_call: NA
v_call: TRBV19
clone_size: NA
j_call: TRBJ2-4
cdr3_nt: TGTGCCGCCGGCCAGGGAGGAAACATTCAGTACTTC
cdr3_aa: CAAGQGGNIQYF

cdr3_length: 16
d_call: TRBD1
v_call: TRBV27
clone_size: NA
j_call: TRBJ1-5
cdr3_nt: TGTGCCAGCAGCCTCACTGGACAGGGGTCCAATCAGCCCCAGCATTTT
cdr3_aa: CASSLTGQGSNQPQHF

cdr3_length: 14
d_call: TRBD1
v_call: TRBV5-1
clone_size: NA
j_call: TRBJ2-7
cdr3_nt: TGCGCCAGCAGCCGGACAGGGAAATCTGGCGAGCAGTACTTC
cdr3_aa: CASSRTGKSGEQYF